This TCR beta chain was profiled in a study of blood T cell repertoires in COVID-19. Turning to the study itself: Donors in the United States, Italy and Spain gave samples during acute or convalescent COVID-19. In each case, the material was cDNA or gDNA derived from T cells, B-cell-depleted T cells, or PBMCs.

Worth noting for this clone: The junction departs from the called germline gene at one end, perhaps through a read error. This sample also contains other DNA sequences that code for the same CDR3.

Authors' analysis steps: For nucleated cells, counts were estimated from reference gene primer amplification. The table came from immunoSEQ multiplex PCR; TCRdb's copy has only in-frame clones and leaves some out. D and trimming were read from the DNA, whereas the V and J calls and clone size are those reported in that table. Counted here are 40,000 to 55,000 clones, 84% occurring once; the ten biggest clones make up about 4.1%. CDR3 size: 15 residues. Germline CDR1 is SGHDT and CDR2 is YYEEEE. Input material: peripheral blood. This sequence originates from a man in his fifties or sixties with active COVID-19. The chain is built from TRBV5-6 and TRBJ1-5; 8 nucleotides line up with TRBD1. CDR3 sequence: CASSLRGRGNQPQHF. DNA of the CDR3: TGTGCCAGCAGCCTCAGGGGGCGCGGCAATCAACCCCAGCATTTT. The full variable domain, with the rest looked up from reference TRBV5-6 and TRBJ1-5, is DAGVTQSPTHLIKTRGQQVTLRCSPKSGHDTVSWYQQALGQGPQFIFQYYEEEERQRGNFPDRFSGHQFPNYSSELNVNALLLGDSALYLCASSLRGRGNQPQHFGDGTRLSIL.